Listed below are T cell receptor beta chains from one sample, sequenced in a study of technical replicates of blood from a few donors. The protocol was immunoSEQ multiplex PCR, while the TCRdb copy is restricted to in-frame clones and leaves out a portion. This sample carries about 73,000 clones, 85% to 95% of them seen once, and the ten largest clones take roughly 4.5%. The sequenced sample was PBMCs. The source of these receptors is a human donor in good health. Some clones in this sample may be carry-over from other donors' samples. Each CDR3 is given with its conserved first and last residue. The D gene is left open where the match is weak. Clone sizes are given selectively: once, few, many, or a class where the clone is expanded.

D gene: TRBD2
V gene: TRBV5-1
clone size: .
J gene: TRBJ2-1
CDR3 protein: CASSLSPGGTGNEQFF
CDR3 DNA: TGCGCCAGCAGCTTGTCGCCGGGGGGGACGGGCAATGAGCAGTTCTTC

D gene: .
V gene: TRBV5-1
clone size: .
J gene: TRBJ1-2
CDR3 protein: CASSLGDTAYGYTF
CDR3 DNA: TGCGCCAGCAGCTTGGGGGACACGGCCTATGGCTACACCTTC

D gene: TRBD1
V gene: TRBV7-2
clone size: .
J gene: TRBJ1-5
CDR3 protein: CASSLQVTGPQPQHF
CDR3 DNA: TGTGCCAGCAGCTTACAGGTGACAGGGCCTCAGCCCCAGCATTTT

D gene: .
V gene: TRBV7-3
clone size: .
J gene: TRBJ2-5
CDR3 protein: CASSLTGDTQETQYF
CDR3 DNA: TGTGCCAGCAGCTTAACGGGGGACACCCAAGAGACCCAGTACTTC

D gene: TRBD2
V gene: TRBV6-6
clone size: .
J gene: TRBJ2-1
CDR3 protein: CASRRPSGSRNEQFF
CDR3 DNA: TGTGCCAGCAGGCGCCCTAGCGGGAGTCGTAATGAGCAGTTCTTC

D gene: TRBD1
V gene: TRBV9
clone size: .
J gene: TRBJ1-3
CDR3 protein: CASSENPGLTGANTIYF
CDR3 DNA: TGTGCCAGCAGCGAAAACCCGGGCCTAACAGGGGCAAACACCATATATTTT

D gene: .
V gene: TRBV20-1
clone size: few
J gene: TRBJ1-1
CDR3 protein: CSAVTYTEAFF
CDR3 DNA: TGCAGTGCGGTCACTTACACTGAAGCTTTCTTT

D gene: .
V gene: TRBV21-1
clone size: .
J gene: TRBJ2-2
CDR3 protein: CASSKEAGLSTGELFF
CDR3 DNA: TGTGCCAGCAGCAAAGAAGCAGGGTTGAGCACCGGGGAGCTGTTTTTT

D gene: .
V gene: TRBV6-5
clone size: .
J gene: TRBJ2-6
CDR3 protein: CASSPQGLGANVLTF
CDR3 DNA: TGTGCCAGCAGCCCTCAGGGTTTAGGGGCCAACGTCCTGACTTTC

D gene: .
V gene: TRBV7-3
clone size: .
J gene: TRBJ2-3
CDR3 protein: CASSLLVPADTQYF
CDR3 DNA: TGTGCCAGCAGCTTACTCGTCCCTGCGGATACGCAGTATTTT

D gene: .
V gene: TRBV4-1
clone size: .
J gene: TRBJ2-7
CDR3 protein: CASSQESKNYEQYF
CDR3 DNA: TGCGCCAGCAGCCAAGAGAGTAAGAACTACGAGCAGTACTTC

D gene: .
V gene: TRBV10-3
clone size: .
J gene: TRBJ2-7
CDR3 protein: CAISESPGDGEQYF
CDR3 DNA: TGTGCCATCAGTGAGTCACCGGGAGACGGCGAGCAGTACTTC

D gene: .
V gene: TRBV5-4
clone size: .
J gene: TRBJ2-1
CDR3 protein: CASSLAGVRHYNEQFF
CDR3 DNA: TGTGCCAGCAGCTTAGCAGGGGTAAGACACTACAATGAGCAGTTCTTC

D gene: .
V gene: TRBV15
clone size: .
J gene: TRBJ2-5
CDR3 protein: CATSRVDRKETQYF
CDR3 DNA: TGTGCCACCAGCAGAGTGGACAGAAAAGAGACCCAGTACTTC

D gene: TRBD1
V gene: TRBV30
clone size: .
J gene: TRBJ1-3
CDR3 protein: CAWSVRGQLTF
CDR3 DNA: TGTGCCTGGAGTGTACGGGGACAGTTAACTTTT

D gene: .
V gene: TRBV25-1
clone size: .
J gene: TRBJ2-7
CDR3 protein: CASSEPDRPEQYF
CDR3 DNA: TGTGCCAGCAGTGAACCCGACAGGCCCGAGCAGTACTTC

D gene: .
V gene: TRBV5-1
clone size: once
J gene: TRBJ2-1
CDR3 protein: CASSLEGGSGEQFF
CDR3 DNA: TGCGCCAGCAGCTTGGAGGGGGGGTCCGGTGAGCAGTTCTTC

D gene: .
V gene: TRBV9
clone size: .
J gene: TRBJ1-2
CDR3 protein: CASSVLQTPNYGYTF
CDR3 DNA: TGTGCCAGCAGCGTATTGCAGACACCTAACTATGGCTACACCTTC

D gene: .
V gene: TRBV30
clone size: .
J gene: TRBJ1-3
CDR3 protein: CAWESGGISGNTIYF
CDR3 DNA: TGTGCCTGGGAATCGGGAGGCATCTCTGGAAACACCATATATTTT

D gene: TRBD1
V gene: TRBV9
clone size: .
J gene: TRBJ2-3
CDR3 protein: CASSASGTGSGFTQYF
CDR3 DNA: TGTGCCAGCAGCGCCTCCGGGACAGGGTCCGGATTCACGCAGTATTTT

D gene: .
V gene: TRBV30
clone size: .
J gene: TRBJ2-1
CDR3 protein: CALSTFSSSYNEQFF
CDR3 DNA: TGTGCCCTCTCGACTTTCTCAAGCTCCTACAATGAGCAGTTCTTC

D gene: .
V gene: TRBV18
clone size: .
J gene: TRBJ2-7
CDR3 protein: CASSPPLDAGYEQYF
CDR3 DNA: TGTGCCAGCTCACCCCCCCTGGATGCGGGCTACGAGCAGTACTTC

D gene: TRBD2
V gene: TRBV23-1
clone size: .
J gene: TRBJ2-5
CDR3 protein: CASPRAAGVTETQYF
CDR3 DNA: TGCGCCAGCCCTCGGGCAGCGGGAGTAACAGAGACCCAGTACTTC

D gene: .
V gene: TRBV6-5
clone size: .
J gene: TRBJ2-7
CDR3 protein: CASKAGVGWDEQYF
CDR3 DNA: TGTGCCAGCAAAGCGGGCGTGGGATGGGACGAGCAGTACTTC

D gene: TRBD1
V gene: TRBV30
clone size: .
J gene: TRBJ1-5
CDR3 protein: CAWGQDSNQPQHF
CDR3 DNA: TGTGCCTGGGGACAGGATAGCAATCAGCCCCAGCATTTT

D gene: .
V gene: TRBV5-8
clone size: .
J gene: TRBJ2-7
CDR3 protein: CASSLAGGRAAYEQYF
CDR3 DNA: TGTGCCAGCAGCTTGGCCGGGGGGCGGGCTGCATACGAGCAGTACTTC

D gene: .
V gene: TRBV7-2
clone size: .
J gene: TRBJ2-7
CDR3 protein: CASSLGAGFSYEQYF
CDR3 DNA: TGTGCCAGCAGCTTAGGCGCGGGGTTCTCCTACGAGCAGTACTTC

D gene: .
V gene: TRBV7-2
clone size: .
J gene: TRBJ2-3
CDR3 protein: CASSPEPGYAQYF
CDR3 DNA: TGTGCCAGCAGCCCAGAACCAGGGTATGCGCAGTATTTT

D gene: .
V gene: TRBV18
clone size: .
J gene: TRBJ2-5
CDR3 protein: CASSPRDTVMAYF
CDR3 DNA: TGTGCCAGCTCACCACGCGACACCGTGATGGCGTACTTC

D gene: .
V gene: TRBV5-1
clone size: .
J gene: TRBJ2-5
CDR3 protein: CASSLVRGGQRKTQYF
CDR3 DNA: TGCGCCAGCAGCTTGGTACGGGGAGGTCAACGAAAGACCCAGTACTTC

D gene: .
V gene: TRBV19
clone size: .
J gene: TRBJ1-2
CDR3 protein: CASPGGPLVSGCYGYTF
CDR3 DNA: TGTGCCAGTCCCGGGGGGCCCCTCGTCTCCGGCTGCTATGGCTACACCTTC

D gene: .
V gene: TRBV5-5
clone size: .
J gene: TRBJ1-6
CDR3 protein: CASSLTRGGYNSPLHF
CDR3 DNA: TGTGCCAGCAGCTTAACCAGGGGAGGGTATAATTCACCCCTCCACTTT

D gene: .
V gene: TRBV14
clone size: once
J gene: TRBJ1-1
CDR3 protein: CASSQDTGAPGAFF
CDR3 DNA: TGTGCCAGCAGCCAAGATACCGGAGCTCCGGGGGCTTTCTTT

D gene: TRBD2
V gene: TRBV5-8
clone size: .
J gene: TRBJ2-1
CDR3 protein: CASSNRLAGGRYNEQFF
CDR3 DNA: TGTGCCAGCAGCAATAGACTAGCGGGAGGCAGGTACAATGAGCAGTTCTTC

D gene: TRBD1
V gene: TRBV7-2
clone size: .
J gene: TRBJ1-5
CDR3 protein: CASSLDLGQGVLPQHF
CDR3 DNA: TGTGCCAGCAGCTTAGACCTTGGACAGGGGGTTCTGCCCCAGCATTTT

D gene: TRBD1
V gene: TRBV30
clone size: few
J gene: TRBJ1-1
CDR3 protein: CAWSPWQGATEAFF
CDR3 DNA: TGTGCCTGGAGTCCCTGGCAGGGGGCCACTGAAGCTTTCTTT

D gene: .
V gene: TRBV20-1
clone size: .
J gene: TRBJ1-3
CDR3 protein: CSATIGNTIYF
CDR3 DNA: TGCAGTGCTACTATTGGAAACACCATATATTTT

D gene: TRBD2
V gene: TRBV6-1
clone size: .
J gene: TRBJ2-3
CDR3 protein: CASSGQGLVLNTQYF
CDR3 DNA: TGTGCCAGCAGTGGGCAGGGACTAGTCTTAAATACGCAGTATTTT

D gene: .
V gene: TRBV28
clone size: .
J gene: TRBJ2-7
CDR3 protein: CASSLADPPSEQYF
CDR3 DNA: TGTGCCAGCAGTTTAGCGGATCCCCCCAGCGAGCAGTACTTC

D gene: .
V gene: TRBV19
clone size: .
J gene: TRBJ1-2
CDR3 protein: CASSMRGNYGYTF
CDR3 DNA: TGTGCCAGTAGTATGCGGGGGAACTATGGCTACACCTTC

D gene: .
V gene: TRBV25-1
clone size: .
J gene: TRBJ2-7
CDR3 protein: CASSELYTDSSYEQYF
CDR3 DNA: TGTGCCAGCAGTGAACTTTATACAGACAGCTCCTACGAGCAGTACTTC

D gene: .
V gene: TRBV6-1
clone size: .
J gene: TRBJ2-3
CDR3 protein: CASTLFTDTQYF
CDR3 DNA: TGTGCCAGCACCTTATTCACAGATACGCAGTATTTT

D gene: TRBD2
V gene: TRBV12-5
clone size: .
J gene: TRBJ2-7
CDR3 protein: CASGTRGIAGEGEQYF
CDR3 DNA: TGTGCTAGTGGTACCCGGGGAATAGCGGGAGAGGGCGAGCAGTACTTC

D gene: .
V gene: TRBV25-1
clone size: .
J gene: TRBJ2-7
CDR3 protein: CASSDPGHLPYEQYF
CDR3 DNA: TGTGCCAGCAGTGACCCAGGACATCTACCCTACGAGCAGTACTTC

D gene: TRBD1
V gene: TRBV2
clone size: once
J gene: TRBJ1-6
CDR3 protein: CASKMGQDNSPLHF
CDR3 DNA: TGTGCCAGCAAGATGGGACAGGATAATTCACCCCTCCACTTT

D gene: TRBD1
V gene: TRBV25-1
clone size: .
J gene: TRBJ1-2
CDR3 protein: CASSELTGESSYGYTF
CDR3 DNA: TGTGCCAGCAGTGAACTTACAGGGGAGTCGAGCTATGGCTACACCTTC

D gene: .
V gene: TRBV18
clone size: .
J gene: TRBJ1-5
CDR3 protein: CASSPQRGDQPQHF
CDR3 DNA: TGTGCCAGCTCACCACAGCGGGGAGATCAGCCCCAGCATTTT

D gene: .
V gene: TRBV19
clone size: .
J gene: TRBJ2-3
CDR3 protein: CASSIDLRADTQYF
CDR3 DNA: TGTGCCAGTAGTATAGATCTACGGGCAGATACGCAGTATTTT

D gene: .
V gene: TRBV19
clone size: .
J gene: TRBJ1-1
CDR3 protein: CASSVPGRGGTEAFF
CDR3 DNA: TGTGCCAGTAGTGTTCCGGGACGAGGGGGCACTGAAGCTTTCTTT

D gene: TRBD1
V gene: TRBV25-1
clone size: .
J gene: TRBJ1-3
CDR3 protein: CASSDRGRSGNTIYF
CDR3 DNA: TGTGCCAGCAGTGACAGGGGGCGTTCAGGAAACACCATATATTTT

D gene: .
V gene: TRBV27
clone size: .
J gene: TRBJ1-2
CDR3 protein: CASSRSGLSGLPNYGYTF
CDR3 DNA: TGTGCCAGCAGTCGTTCCGGACTCTCGGGACTGCCGAACTATGGCTACACCTTC

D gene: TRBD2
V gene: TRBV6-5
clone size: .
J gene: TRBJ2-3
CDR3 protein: CASSSGTSGRINTQYF
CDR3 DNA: TGTGCCAGCAGTTCCGGGACTAGCGGGAGAATAAATACGCAGTATTTT

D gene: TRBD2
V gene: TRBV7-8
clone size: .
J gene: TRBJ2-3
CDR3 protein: CASSFAGGAVGDTQYF
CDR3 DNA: TGTGCCAGCAGCTTCGCGGGGGGGGCCGTCGGAGATACGCAGTATTTT

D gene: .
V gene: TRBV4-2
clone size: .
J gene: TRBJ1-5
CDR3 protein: CASSQDLGGGGQPQHF
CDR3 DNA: TGTGCCAGCAGCCAAGATTTAGGGGGGGGAGGTCAGCCCCAGCATTTT

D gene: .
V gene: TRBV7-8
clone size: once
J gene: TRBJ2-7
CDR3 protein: CASSLPQGYSYEQYF
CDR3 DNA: TGTGCCAGCAGCTTACCCCAGGGATACTCCTACGAGCAGTACTTC

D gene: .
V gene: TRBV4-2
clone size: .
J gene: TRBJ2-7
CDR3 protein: CASSQPPGSGASYEQYF
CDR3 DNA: TGTGCCAGCAGCCAACCCCCTGGTAGCGGTGCTTCCTACGAGCAGTACTTC

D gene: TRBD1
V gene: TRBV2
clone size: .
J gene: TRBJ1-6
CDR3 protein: CASSLRQGVISPLHF
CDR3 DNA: TGTGCCAGCAGCTTACGACAGGGGGTTATTTCACCCCTCCACTTT

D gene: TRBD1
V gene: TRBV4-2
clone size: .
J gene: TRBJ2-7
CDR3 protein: CASSQDTGQGGMEQYF
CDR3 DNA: TGTGCCAGCAGCCAAGATACGGGACAGGGGGGAATGGAGCAGTACTTC

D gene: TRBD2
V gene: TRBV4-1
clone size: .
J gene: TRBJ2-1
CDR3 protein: CASSLGLAGLDEQFF
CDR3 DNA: TGCGCCAGCAGCCTCGGACTAGCGGGGTTGGATGAGCAGTTCTTC